Each of the 27 T cell receptor beta chains below was sequenced from the same sample in a study of CD8 T cells in Susac syndrome (dated by TCRdb to between 2019 and 2020). The method was the immunoSEQ multiplex PCR assay. RNA was extracted with the RNeasy kit and roughly 0.45 to 1 ug was reverse transcribed using random hexamers. TCRdb applied fastp at Q25 and MiXCR to the public reads, then kept only in-frame beta chains. Rows with one shared CDR3 protein collapse into an entry with the most common genes and DNA. The sample yields 160,000 or so distinct CDR3 sequences; 93% were counted once. Jointly, the top ten make up more than 0.11% of the sample. Sequencing used CD4+ T cells from PBMCs. These receptors were collected from a human donor in good health.

This chain connects TRBV20-1 to TRBJ2-5; D not resolved. This CDR3 comprises 14 residues. CDR1 and CDR2 from the germline V gene are DFQATT and SNEGSKA (reference sequence). The germline V and J ends were trimmed by 1 base and 2 bases, with 11 bases remaining between them. The CDR3 DNA reads TGCAGTGCTAGAGTCCCCGCGACTCAAGAGACCCAGTACTTC. Translation gives CSARVPATQETQYF.

The V call is TRBV5-1, the J call TRBJ1-1; D remains unclear. Germline V gives CDR1 SGHRS, CDR2 YFSETQ. The CDR3 contains 14 residues. The V end was cut by 4 bases, the J end by 2 bases, with 12 bases between. The CDR3 DNA reads as TGCGCCAGCAGCCCCTGGGGAGGCAACACTGAAGCTTTCTTT. Translated: CASSPWGGNTEAFF.

The gene calls are TRBV5-4 and TRBJ2-5; TRBD2 is a possible D gene (7 bases). This CDR3 contains 13 residues. Germline CDR1 and CDR2: SGHNT and YYREEE (reference sequence). The ends were cut back, 5 bases at V and 5 bases at J, with 13 bases in the middle. The CDR3 is CASSAGGRETQYF. The CDR3 DNA is TGTGCCAGCAGTGCCGGGGGGCGGGAGACCCAGTACTTC.

This clonotype was counted a single time. V usage is TRBV6-1 and J usage is TRBJ1-5, with D unresolved. From germline, CDR1 is MNHNS and CDR2 SASEGT. This CDR3 region has 14 residues. Trimming stripped 0 bases from V and 7 bases from J, with 10 bases between. The CDR3 DNA reads as TGTGCCAGCAGTGAAGCGGCGGTCTTCCAGCCCCAGCATTTT. It translates to CASSEAAVFQPQHF.

The V and J genes are TRBV5-1 and TRBJ2-2; D uncertain. Germline V gene lookup returns CDR1 SGHRS and CDR2 YFSETQ. The CDR3 covers 12 residues. V lost 1 base to trimming and J lost 7 bases, with 5 bases between them. CDR3: CASSLTDGELFF. For the CDR3, the DNA is TGCGCCAGCAGCTTGACAGACGGGGAGCTGTTTTTT.

This rearrangement joins TRBV3-1 to TRBJ2-7, with D possibly being TRBD1 (6 bases). This CDR3 has 14 amino acids. Per germline, CDR1 LGHDT and CDR2 YNNKEL (reference sequence). With 1 base removed from V and 6 bases from J, the gap between germline ends came to 13 bases. This chain's CDR3 is CASSQVRGHSEQYF. CDR3 nucleotide sequence: TGTGCCAGCAGCCAAGTTCGGGGACATTCCGAGCAGTACTTC.

Only a few counts were recorded for this clonotype. This sequence joins TRBV5-6 and TRBJ2-7, with D hard to call. There are 11 residues in the CDR3. Germline V gene data show CDR1 as SGHDT and CDR2 as YYEEEE. The germline V and J ends were trimmed by 3 bases and 6 bases, with 7 bases remaining between them. Written as DNA, the CDR3 is TGTGCCAGCAGCTACTACGGCGAGCAGTACTTC. Its protein product is CASSYYGEQYF.

V gene TRBV29-1 combines with J gene TRBJ2-3; D is unclear. CDR1 is SQVTM and CDR2 is ANQGSEA in the germline V gene. V lost 3 bases, J lost 4 bases, and 14 bases lay in between. The CDR3 is 14 residues long. This CDR3 is CSVDARSPADTQYF. Written as DNA, the CDR3 is TGCAGCGTTGACGCTAGGAGCCCCGCAGATACGCAGTATTTT.

The chain combines TRBV2 with TRBJ1-5; 9 positions agree with TRBD1. V dropped 5 bases and J dropped 2; count of bases not matched to a gene: 1. This CDR3 contains 14 residues. Looked up from germline, CDR1 is SNHLY and CDR2 is FYNNEI. The CDR3 DNA reads as TGTGCCAGCAGTTGGACAGGGGGCAATCAGCCCCAGCATTTT. Translated, it gives CASSWTGGNQPQHF.

The chain combines TRBV10-1 with TRBJ2-1, with 9 bases identical to TRBD1. Germline V gives CDR1 WNHNN, CDR2 SYGVQD (reference sequence). The CDR3 spans 15 residues. Trimming removed 3 bases from V and 4 bases from J; junction bases left unmatched: 4. The CDR3 spells CASSDTGTGYNEQFF. The CDR3 bases are TGCGCCAGCAGTGATACGGGGACAGGGTACAATGAGCAGTTCTTC.

This rearrangement joins TRBV20-1 to TRBJ1-5; the D is unclear. Germline CDR1 and CDR2: DFQATT and SNEGSKA (reference sequence). V lost 4 bases and J 7 bases, leaving 17 bases between the germline ends. This CDR3 region has 14 residues. The CDR3 here is CSATDSSSEQPQHF. CDR3 nucleotide sequence: TGCAGTGCTACCGACTCTTCCTCGGAGCAGCCCCAGCATTTT.

The chain uses TRBV6-1 and TRBJ1-2, with D perhaps matching TRBD1 (6 bases). This CDR3 contains 14 residues. The germline V gene has CDR1 MNHNS and CDR2 SASEGT. The V end lost 7 bases, the J end lost 4 bases, and 16 bases lay between the germline ends. The CDR3 bases are TGTGCCAGCAAAAACAGGGATCCTAGCTATGGCTACACCTTC. The encoded protein is CASKNRDPSYGYTF.

This clonotype appeared once. The J gene is TRBJ2-1, the V gene TRBV29-1; D may be TRBD1 (5 bases). V was trimmed by 2 bases and J by 0 bases, leaving 14 bases between them. This CDR3 region has 16 residues. Germline-derived CDR1 and CDR2 are SQVTM and ANQGSEA. CDR3 sequence (DNA): TGCAGCGTTGAATATCTTGACAGCAACTCCTACAATGAGCAGTTCTTC. Translation: CSVEYLDSNSYNEQFF.

This clonotype was seen once. This rearrangement joins TRBV5-4 to TRBJ1-3; no firm D call. The CDR3 consists of 14 residues. The V end lost 6 bases, the J end lost 4 bases, and 14 bases lay between the germline ends. The V gene's germline CDR1 is SGHNT and CDR2 YYREEE (reference sequence). CDR3 loop: CASTIAAIGNTIYF. CDR3 DNA: TGTGCCAGCACGATTGCTGCGATCGGAAACACCATATATTTT.

The chain combines TRBV6-4 with TRBJ1-2; weak D call: TRBD1 (6 bases). V dropped 3 bases and J dropped 7 bases, with 12 bases sitting between them. Looked up from germline, CDR1 is MRHNA and CDR2 is SNTAGT. CDR3 length: 13 amino acids. Here the CDR3 reads CASSETGKAGYTF. The DNA of the CDR3 is TGTGCCAGCAGTGAAACAGGGAAAGCTGGCTACACCTTC.

V gene TRBV12-3 or TRBV12-4 combines with J gene TRBJ1-2; D possibly corresponds to TRBD1 (6 bases). V lost 6 bases, J lost 4 bases, and 18 bases lay in between. There are 15 residues in the CDR3. CDR3 bases: TGTGCCAGCAGCCAAACCCGGGGGGCTGGCTATGGCTACACCTTC. The encoded protein is CASSQTRGAGYGYTF.

The V gene is TRBV23-1, the J gene TRBJ1-2; D perhaps matches TRBD1 (5 bases). TRBV23-1 is noted as an ORF with a role that remains uncertain. Trimming shortened V by 0 bases and J by 6 bases, and 20 bases separated the two germline ends. This CDR3 has 17 residues. The CDR3 protein is CASSQSLRTGGNNGYTF. CDR3 DNA: TGCGCCAGCAGTCAATCCCTCCGGACCGGGGGAAACAATGGCTACACCTTC.

The V gene is TRBV19, the J gene TRBJ1-2, with 8 bases aligning to TRBD1. Trimming removed 7 bases from V and 2 bases from J; junction bases left unmatched: 6. This CDR3 has 14 amino acids. Germline CDR1 LNHDA, CDR2 SQIVND (reference sequence). As DNA, the CDR3 is TGTGCCAGTACCGAGGACAGGGTAAACTATGGCTACACCTTC. The encoded protein is CASTEDRVNYGYTF.

The chain employs TRBV3-1 and TRBJ2-4; a weak D match, TRBD2 (6 bases). The ends were cut back, 4 bases at V and 8 bases at J, with 12 bases in the middle. There are 13 residues in the CDR3. CDR1 is LGHDT, CDR2 YNNKEL, per germline (reference sequence). The CDR3: CASSPQGLDIQYF. CDR3 bases: TGTGCCAGCAGCCCGCAGGGACTCGACATTCAGTACTTC.

J is TRBJ1-4 and V is TRBV2; no clear D. Germline-derived CDR1 and CDR2 are SNHLY and FYNNEI. Trimming took off 3 bases at V and 10 bases at J, with 9 bases between the two ends. The CDR3 contains 12 residues. CDR3 in DNA: TGTGCCAGCAGTGAGTCTGGCGGAAAACTGTTTTTT. Protein sequence: CASSESGGKLFF. The full variable domain, rest sourced from reference TRBV2 and TRBJ1-4, is EPEVTQTPSHQVTQMGQEVILRCVPISNHLYFYWYRQILGQKVEFLVSFYNNEISEKSEIFDDQFSVERPDGSNFTLKIRSTKLEDSAMYFCASSESGGKLFFGSGTQLSVL.

The genes are TRBV3-1 and TRBJ2-4, with D hard to call. CDR1 is LGHDT, CDR2 YNNKEL, per germline (reference sequence). The CDR3 runs 15 residues. V lost 1 base and J lost 1, with 8 bases in between. The CDR3 DNA sequence: TGTGCCAGCAGCCAAGGGCGTCGGGCCAAAAACATTCAGTACTTC. Translated: CASSQGRRAKNIQYF.

This chain connects TRBV7-9 to TRBJ2-3; weak D call: TRBD1 (6 bases). With 5 bases removed from V and 4 bases from J, the gap between germline ends came to 16 bases. CDR1 SEHNR and CDR2 FQNEAQ come from the germline V gene (reference sequence). The CDR3 runs 15 residues. The CDR3 reads CASSPYYGGPDTQYF. CDR3 sequence (DNA): TGTGCCAGCAGCCCTTATTATGGGGGCCCAGATACGCAGTATTTT.

This chain connects TRBV7-8 to TRBJ2-7, with D uncertain. Germline CDR1 reads SGHVS; CDR2 reads FQNEAQ. The CDR3 contains 14 residues. As DNA, the CDR3 is TGTGTTTTTTTCAAGCAGAAGACGGCATACGAGCAGTACTTC. Protein sequence: CVFFKQKTAYEQYF.

The rearrangement uses TRBV6-2 or TRBV6-3 and TRBJ2-3; TRBD1 is a possible D gene (6 bases). The germline gives CDR1 MNHEY, CDR2 SVGEGT. The CDR3 consists of 14 residues. The CDR3 sequence: CFVTQGFGTDTQYF. Here the CDR3 DNA reads TGTTTCGTCACTCAGGGGTTCGGCACAGATACGCAGTATTTT.

V is TRBV2 and J is TRBJ1-2, with D possibly TRBD1 on 6 matching bases. The CDR3 runs 14 residues. V was clipped by 7 bases and J by 1 base, with 13 bases between them. Germline loops: CDR1 SNHLY, CDR2 FYNNEI. The CDR3 loop reads CASNLGGFNYGYTF. The CDR3 coding sequence is TGTGCCAGCAACTTAGGGGGATTTAACTATGGCTACACCTTC.

The chain recombines TRBV10-2 with TRBJ1-2; D is ambiguous. Trimming pared 5 bases from V and 1 base from J, leaving 11 bases between. The CDR3 extends over 14 amino acids. Germline assignment: CDR1 WSHSY and CDR2 SAAADI. DNA of the CDR3: TGCGCCAGCAGTAGGACCCATCTTAACTATGGCTACACCTTC. This gives the protein CASSRTHLNYGYTF.

This sequence joins TRBV13 and TRBJ2-5; D is perhaps TRBD2 (7 bases). Trimming stripped 2 bases from V and 0 bases from J, with 16 bases between. The V gene's germline CDR1 is PRHDT and CDR2 FYEKMQ (reference sequence). This CDR3 contains 17 residues. The CDR3 region is CASSLRIGGAYQETQYF. The CDR3 coding sequence is TGTGCCAGCAGCTTACGGATAGGGGGGGCGTACCAAGAGACCCAGTACTTC.